This TCR beta chain was retrieved from a study of cytomegalovirus exposure and HLA in healthy donors. The PCR had 60 Vbeta and 13 Jbeta primers. Generated by immunoSEQ multiplex PCR, the TCRdb table keeps only in-frame clones and is missing some. The sample carries some 130,000 clones, roughly two thirds recorded once. This CDR3 has 15 residues. Trimming pared 3 bases from V and 1 base from J, leaving 7 bases between. Looked up from germline, CDR1 is MNHNY and CDR2 is SVGAGI (reference sequence). The table lists this clone with a few counts. The origin of this receptor is a woman in her thirties or forties in good health and CMV-seronegative. The rearrangement joins TRBV6-6 to TRBJ2-6; perhaps TRBD2 as D (5 bases). The sequenced sample consisted of PBMCs. Here the CDR3 reads CASSYPGSGANVLTF. The DNA of the CDR3 is TGTGCCAGCAGTTATCCGGGGTCTGGGGCCAACGTCCTGACTTTC.